This is a list of T cell receptor beta chains from one sample in a study of cytomegalovirus exposure and HLA in healthy donors. Clones were read by immunoSEQ multiplex PCR, and TCRdb kept only the in-frame ones, dropping some. In the table there are 30,000 to 45,000 clones, approximately 55% of which are singletons. The sample comprised PBMCs. Receptors originate from a woman aged 40 to 50 in good health and CMV-seropositive. CDR3s include the opening cysteine and the closing phenylalanine or tryptophan. D genes are given only for firm matches. Size is stated for part of the rows, as once, few or many counts, or as a class when the clone is expanded.

TRBJ1-5,TRBV6-5,once,TRBD1,TGTGCCAGCAGTTCAAAGGACAGGGGGCGCGGATCGCCCCAGCATTTT,CASSSKDRGRGSPQHF
TRBJ2-3,TRBV7-6,NA,TRBD2,TGTGCCAGCAGCTTAGGCGGGGGGGTAGGAGATACGCAGTATTTT,CASSLGGGVGDTQYF
TRBJ1-4,TRBV7-9,NA,NA,TGTGCCAGCAGCTTTACAGGGTATGAAGAAAAACTGTTTTTT,CASSFTGYEEKLFF
TRBJ1-1,TRBV5-1,few,NA,TGCGCCAGCAGCTGGACATTGAACACTGAAGCTTTCTTT,CASSWTLNTEAFF
TRBJ2-3,TRBV4-2,NA,NA,TGTGCCAGCAGCCAAGATTCGGGACTAGGGGGCGCAGATACGCAGTATTTT,CASSQDSGLGGADTQYF
TRBJ2-7,TRBV18,NA,TRBD2,TGTGCCAGCTCCATAGCGGGGGCGGAAGACGAGCAGTACTTC,CASSIAGAEDEQYF
TRBJ1-5,TRBV9,few,NA,TGTGCCAGCAGCGTAGGTTTGGAGGGGCATGGTTCCCAGCATTTT,CASSVGLEGHGSQHF
TRBJ2-6,TRBV15,NA,NA,TGTGCCACCAGCAGGGCCAGGGGCTCTGGGGCCAACGTCCTGACTTTC,CATSRARGSGANVLTF
TRBJ2-2,TRBV9,medium-sized,TRBD2,TGTGCCAGCACCACTAGCGGGGCCATAACCGGGGAGCTGTTTTTT,CASTTSGAITGELFF
TRBJ2-7,TRBV5-6,NA,NA,TGTGCCAGCAGCTTGGGGGGCCTTCCCGGGTACGAGCAGTACTTC,CASSLGGLPGYEQYF
TRBJ2-5,TRBV23-1,once,TRBD1,TGCGCCAGCAGCCTCCCCTCCGGGACAGAAGAGACCCAGTACTTC,CASSLPSGTEETQYF
TRBJ2-1,TRBV6-5,NA,TRBD2,TGTGCCAGCAGAACCGGCGGGGGGGGCAATGAGCAGTTCTTC,CASRTGGGGNEQFF
TRBJ2-7,TRBV4-1,NA,NA,TGCGCCAGCAGCCAAGTCCTCTTCTTCGACGAGCAGTACTTC,CASSQVLFFDEQYF
TRBJ2-1,TRBV11-2,NA,NA,TGTGCCAGCAGCTTGTCCGGTAGCTTTGGAAATGAGCAGTTCTTC,CASSLSGSFGNEQFF
TRBJ1-1,TRBV11-2,NA,NA,TGTGCCAGCAGCACGTACACGAACACTGAAGCTTTCTTT,CASSTYTNTEAFF
TRBJ1-2,TRBV13,few,NA,TGTGCCAGCAGCTTTTGGCCCGATTACACCTTC,CASSFWPDYTF
TRBJ2-1,TRBV14,NA,TRBD2,TGTGCCAGCAGCGAATACGGCGGGGGGACTTACAATGAGCAGTTCTTC,CASSEYGGGTYNEQFF
TRBJ2-1,TRBV4-1,NA,TRBD2,TGCGCCAGCAGCCAGGGGGGGGACAATGAGCAGTTCTTC,CASSQGGDNEQFF
TRBJ1-5,TRBV2,NA,NA,TGTGCCAGCACCAGACAGCTCGTAAATCAGCCCCAGCATTTT,CASTRQLVNQPQHF
TRBJ2-7,TRBV7-7,once,NA,TGTGCCAGCAGCTTAGCGCCAGGGCGCGGTGACGACGAGCAGTACTTC,CASSLAPGRGDDEQYF
TRBJ2-2,TRBV4-2,NA,TRBD1,TGTGCCAGCAGCCCCGGGACAGCGACCACCGGGGAGCTGTTTTTT,CASSPGTATTGELFF
TRBJ1-2,TRBV2,NA,TRBD1,TGTGCCAGCAGTGAAGTAGGACAGGGTCAAGGCTACACCTTC,CASSEVGQGQGYTF
TRBJ1-2,TRBV29-1,NA,NA,TGCAGCGTTGAAGACCCAGGGGACTATGGCTACACCTTC,CSVEDPGDYGYTF
TRBJ2-2,TRBV5-1,NA,TRBD2,TGCGCCAGCAGCCAGGGGACTAGCGGGATCACCGGGGAGCTGTTTTTT,CASSQGTSGITGELFF